Detailed here is one T cell receptor (beta chain). What it binds is unknown. Sequenced by immunoSEQ multiplex PCR; TCRdb stores in-frame clones only, minus some. Of about 240,000 clones in the sample, 85% to 90% were seen once. Germline V lookup: CDR1 MNHNS, CDR2 SASEGT. Trimming left V 7 bases short and J 4 bases short, with 13 bases between. CDR3 length: 14 residues. These data come from a study of cytomegalovirus exposure and HLA in healthy donors. Study-wide findings and caveats: Despite most TCR sequences being rare, some public TCRs occurred in many donors.

The TCR comes from a man aged 18 to 30 in good health and CMV-seronegative. The gene calls are TRBV6-1 and TRBJ1-4, with D possibly matching TRBD1 (6 bases). Sequencing used PBMCs. The CDR3 protein is CASTKGDINEKLFF. Here the CDR3 DNA reads TGTGCCAGCACCAAGGGGGACATTAATGAAAAACTGTTTTTT.